This T cell receptor (beta chain) was profiled in a study of a mutant IDH1 vaccine in newly diagnosed glioma. Study in general: Patients in the study were vaccinated eight times, receiving shots in weeks 1, 3, 5, 7, 11, 15, 19 and 23. The sex distribution of treated patients was 62.5% male and around 40% female, with a mean age of roughly 40 years. Patients received vaccination from 4-6 weeks after radiotherapy alone, or with temozolomide cycles.

To note about this clone: Its cognate antigen is unknown.

The time point was: week 23, last vaccination. Doses comprised 300 ug of mutant IDH1 20-mer peptide each, plus topical imiquimod. The protocol was immunoSEQ multiplex PCR, while the TCRdb copy is restricted to in-frame clones and leaves out a portion. The sample lists approximately 44,000 clones; roughly 80% were seen once. The TCR sequence derives from a young woman with glioma. Some clones in this sample may be carry-over from other donors' samples. This specimen consisted of PBMCs, obtained from a glioma patient whose treatment included an IDH1 peptide vaccine.

The CDR3 loop is CASSSTGDPRYTF. Here the CDR3 DNA reads TGTGCCAGCAGCTCGACAGGGGACCCGCGCTACACCTTC. The V and J genes are TRBV7-8 and TRBJ1-2; TRBD1 agrees at 8 bases. The V gene end was trimmed by 4 bases and the J gene end by 9 bases; junction bases not matched to a gene: 7. This CDR3 is built from 13 residues. Germline assignment: CDR1 SGHVS and CDR2 FQNEAQ.